What follows describes a single T cell receptor beta chain. PCR amplification relied on 60 Vbeta primers (plus 13 Jbeta primers). Repertoires were generated with immunoSEQ multiplex PCR, while TCRdb's copy carries only in-frame clones and drops some. The table records over 80,000 clones, approximately 60% of them present only once. This entry is derived from a study of cytomegalovirus exposure and HLA in healthy donors. CDR3 length: 15 residues. The V segment lost 7 bases and the J segment 5 bases; nucleotides outside the gene matches: 10. Germline values: CDR1 MNHNY, CDR2 SVGAGI (reference sequence).

This clonotype was obtained from a boy aged 10-17 years in good health and CMV-seropositive. The chain links TRBV6-6 to TRBJ2-3; TRBD2 matches at 9 bases. Sequencing was carried out using PBMCs. This CDR3 reads CASILGRGGVDTQYF. The CDR3 DNA follows: TGTGCCAGCATCCTCGGGCGGGGGGGGGTAGATACGCAGTATTTT.